This entry is about one T cell receptor beta chain. This CDR3 is 14 amino acids long. Per germline, CDR1 SGHRS and CDR2 YFSETQ. Losses at the gene ends were 0 bases for V and 5 bases for J; bases not matched to a gene: 3. The PCR made use of 60 Vbeta and 13 Jbeta primers. Methods used by the authors: A later analysis counted 80 million or so unique TCR beta chains, some 11 million shared. Assay: immunoSEQ multiplex PCR; the TCRdb copy retains only in-frame clones and omits some. V, J and clone size are those of that table, while D and trimming were read from the DNA. The sample carries more than 70,000 clones, more than 60% recorded once. The sample comes from a study of cytomegalovirus exposure and HLA in healthy donors.

Sequenced material: PBMCs. The genes are TRBV5-1 and TRBJ2-3, with TRBD2 identical over 7 bases. The receptor was isolated from a man aged 50-60 years in good health and CMV-seropositive. The CDR3 protein is CASSLEGRGDTQYF. The CDR3 region has the DNA TGCGCCAGCAGCTTGGAAGGGAGGGGAGATACGCAGTATTTT.